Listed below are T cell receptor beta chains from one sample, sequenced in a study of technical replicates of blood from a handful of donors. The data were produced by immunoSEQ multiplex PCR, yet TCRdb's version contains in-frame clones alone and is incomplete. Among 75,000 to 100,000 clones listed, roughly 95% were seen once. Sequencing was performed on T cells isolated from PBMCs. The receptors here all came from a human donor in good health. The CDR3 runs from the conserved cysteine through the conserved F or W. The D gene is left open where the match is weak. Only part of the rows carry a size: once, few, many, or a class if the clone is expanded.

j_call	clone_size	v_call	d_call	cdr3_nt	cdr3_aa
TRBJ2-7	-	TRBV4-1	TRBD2	TGCGCCAGCAGCCAAGTAGCGGGGGCCTACGAGCAGTACTTC	CASSQVAGAYEQYF
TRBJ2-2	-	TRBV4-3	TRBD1	TGCGCCAGCAGCCAAGGACAGGGGGCGAACACCGGGGAGCTGTTTTTT	CASSQGQGANTGELFF
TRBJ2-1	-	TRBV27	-	TGTGCCAGCCGGGATTACCACAATGAGCAGTTCTTC	CASRDYHNEQFF
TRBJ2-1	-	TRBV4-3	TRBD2	TGCGCCAGCAGCCTTTTAGCGGGAGGGCCGTTGGAGCAGTTCTTC	CASSLLAGGPLEQFF
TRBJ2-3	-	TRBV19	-	TGTGCCAGTAGTATAGATCTGTGGGGCATGAGCACAGATACGCAGTATTTT	CASSIDLWGMSTDTQYF
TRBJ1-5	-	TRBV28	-	TGTGCCAGCAATCCGTCAGGGCAGCCCCAGCATTTT	CASNPSGQPQHF
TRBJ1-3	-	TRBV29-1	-	TGCAGCGGGGGGGTAGGTGGAAACACCATATATTTT	CSGGVGGNTIYF
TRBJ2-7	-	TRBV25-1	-	TGTGCCAGCAGTGATTTAGCGGAGCCATCCTACGAGCAGTACTTC	CASSDLAEPSYEQYF
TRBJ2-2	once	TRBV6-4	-	TGTGCCAGCAGTGCCGAGGGAAACATTGGCGGGGAGCTGTTTTTT	CASSAEGNIGGELFF
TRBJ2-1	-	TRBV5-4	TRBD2	TGTGCCAGCAGCACCGGGACTAGCGGGTTCAGCTCCTACAATGAGCAGTTCTTC	CASSTGTSGFSSYNEQFF
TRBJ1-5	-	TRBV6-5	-	TGTGCCAGCAGTTCCCATCGCAATCAGCCCCAGCATTTT	CASSSHRNQPQHF
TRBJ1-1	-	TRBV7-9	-	TGTGCCAGCAGTCAAAGGGGGGGCAGGAACACTGAAACTTTCTTT	CASSQRGGRNTETFF
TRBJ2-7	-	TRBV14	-	TGTGCCAGCAGCCAAGATGCCCAGGGGCTGCATACCTACGAGCAGTACTTC	CASSQDAQGLHTYEQYF
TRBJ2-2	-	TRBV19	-	TGTGCCAGTAGAGCACAGGGGGGGACCGGGGAGCTGTTTTTT	CASRAQGGTGELFF
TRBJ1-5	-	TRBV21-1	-	TGTGCCAGCAGCGCGTCCGGGACACCAGACATTTATAGCAATCAGCCCCAGCATTTT	CASSASGTPDIYSNQPQHF
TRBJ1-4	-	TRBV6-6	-	TGTGCCAGCAGCCGACAGACAACTAATGAAAAACTGTTTTTT	CASSRQTTNEKLFF
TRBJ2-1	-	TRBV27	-	TGTGCCATCGAGCAGGCAGGTGAGCAGTTCTTC	CAIEQAGEQFF
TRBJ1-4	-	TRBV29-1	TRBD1	TGCAGCGTTGAAGAGACAGGGGTTAAAAATGAAAAACTGTTTTTT	CSVEETGVKNEKLFF
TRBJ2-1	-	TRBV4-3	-	TGCGCCAGCAGCCAAGACCCGGAGGATGAGCAGTTCTTC	CASSQDPEDEQFF
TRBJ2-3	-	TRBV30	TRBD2	TGTGCCTGGACGCGGGGATGGGCGGGAGTGACAGATACGCAGTATTTT	CAWTRGWAGVTDTQYF
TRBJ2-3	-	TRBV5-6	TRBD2	TGTGCCAGCAGCCGAGCGGGAGGGGGCACAGATACGCAGTATTTT	CASSRAGGGTDTQYF
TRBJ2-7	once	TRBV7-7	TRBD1	TGTGCCAGCAGCCCCGGGACAGGACCTTACGAGCAGTACTTC	CASSPGTGPYEQYF
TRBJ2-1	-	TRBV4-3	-	TGCGCCAGCAGCCAAGTTGTTGTGACGGACACCACCTACAATGAGCAGTTCTTC	CASSQVVVTDTTYNEQFF
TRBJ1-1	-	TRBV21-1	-	TGTGCCAGCAGCGAAGGAAAAGAGCGGAACACTGAAGCTTTCTTT	CASSEGKERNTEAFF
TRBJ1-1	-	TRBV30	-	TGTGCCTGGAGTGCCACACATGAAGCTTTCTTT	CAWSATHEAFF
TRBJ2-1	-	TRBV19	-	TGTGCCAGTAGGGGGGACTCCGCCTCCTACAATGAGCAGTTCTTC	CASRGDSASYNEQFF
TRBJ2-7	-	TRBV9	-	TGTGCCAGCAGCCCTCGAGGGGGGGTGGAGCAGTACTTC	CASSPRGGVEQYF
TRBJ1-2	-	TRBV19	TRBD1	TGTGCCAGTAGTAGCCCCTCGACAGGGGGTTATGGCTACACCTTC	CASSSPSTGGYGYTF
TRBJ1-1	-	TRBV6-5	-	TGTGCCAGCAGTTACTCGAATCGGGGAGGCACTGAAGCTTTCTTT	CASSYSNRGGTEAFF
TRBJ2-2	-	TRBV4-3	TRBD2	TGCGCCAGCAATAGCGGGGCTACCGGGGAGCTGTTTTTT	CASNSGATGELFF
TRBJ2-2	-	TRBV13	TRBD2	TGTGCCAGCAGCTTTTCAGCGGGAGGGTCCGGGGAGCTGTTTTTT	CASSFSAGGSGELFF
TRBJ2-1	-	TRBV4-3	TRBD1	TGCGCCAGCAGCCAAGAAACAGGGGCCCTACACTCCTACAATGAGCAGTTCTTC	CASSQETGALHSYNEQFF
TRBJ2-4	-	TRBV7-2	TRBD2	TGTGCCAGCAGCGGGAGGACTAGCGGAAAAAACATTCAGTACTTC	CASSGRTSGKNIQYF
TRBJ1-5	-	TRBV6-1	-	TGTGCCAGCAGTTTAAATCAGCCCCAGCATTTT	CASSLNQPQHF
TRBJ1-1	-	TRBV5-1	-	TGCGCCAGCAGCTTGGCCGCAGTTAACACTGAAGCTTTCTTT	CASSLAAVNTEAFF
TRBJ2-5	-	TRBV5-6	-	TGTGCCAGCAGCTTACCAGGGCAAGAGACCCAGTACTTC	CASSLPGQETQYF
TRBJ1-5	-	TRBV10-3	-	TGTGCCATCAGTGATTCGTCCAGGGGAAACAATCAGCCCCAGCATTTT	CAISDSSRGNNQPQHF
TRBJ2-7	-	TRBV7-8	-	TGTGCCAGCAGCTTAGTGAACAGGATAAGCGACGAGCAGTACTTC	CASSLVNRISDEQYF
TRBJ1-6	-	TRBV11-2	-	TGTGCCAGCAGCTTAGGTCCAGGACAGCATAATTCACCCCTCCACTTT	CASSLGPGQHNSPLHF
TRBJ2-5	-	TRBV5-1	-	TGCGCCAGCAGCTTGATCGACTATCCTGGGATACAGACCCAGTACTTC	CASSLIDYPGIQTQYF
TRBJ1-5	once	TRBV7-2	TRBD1	TGTGCCAGCAGCAGCATAGGGGGCCAGCCCCAGCATTTT	CASSSIGGQPQHF
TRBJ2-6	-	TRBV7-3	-	TGTGCCAGCAGCCAAAAACTCTCTGGGGCCAACGTCCTGACTTTC	CASSQKLSGANVLTF
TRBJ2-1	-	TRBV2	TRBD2	TGTGCCAGAGTAAGCGGGAGCCTCTACAATGAGCAGTTCTTC	CARVSGSLYNEQFF
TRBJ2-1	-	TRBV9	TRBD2	TGTGCCAGCAGCTACCTCGGCGGGAGGAGGGATGAGCAGTTCTTC	CASSYLGGRRDEQFF
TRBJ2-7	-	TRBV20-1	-	TGCAGTGCTAGGCGAGGTTACGAGCAGTACTTC	CSARRGYEQYF
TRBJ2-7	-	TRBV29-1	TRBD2	TGCAGCGTTGGGACGGGAGGGCCCGAGCAGTACTTC	CSVGTGGPEQYF
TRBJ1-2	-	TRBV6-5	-	TGTGCCAGCAGCAGGGGTAGGAACTATGGCTACACCTTC	CASSRGRNYGYTF
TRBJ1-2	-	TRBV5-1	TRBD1	TGCGCCAGCAGCTTTTTGGAGGGGGCAGTGTATGGCTACACCTTC	CASSFLEGAVYGYTF
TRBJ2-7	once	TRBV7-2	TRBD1	TGTGCCAGCAGCTTAGTACAGGGGGCCCTCGAGCAGTACTTC	CASSLVQGALEQYF
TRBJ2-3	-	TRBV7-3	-	TGTGCCAGCAGCTTTTCTAGCACAGATACGCAGTATTTT	CASSFSSTDTQYF
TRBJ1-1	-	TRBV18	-	TGTGCCAGCTCACCGATGGCCACTGAAGCTTTCTTT	CASSPMATEAFF
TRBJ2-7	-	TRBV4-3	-	TGCGCCAGCAGCCTAAGCCTTCGGGATTCCTACGAGCAGTACTTC	CASSLSLRDSYEQYF
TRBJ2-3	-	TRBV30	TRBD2	TGTGCCTGGTGGACTAGCGGGAGACCGGGCACAGATACGCAGTATTTT	CAWWTSGRPGTDTQYF
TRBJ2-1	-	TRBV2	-	TGTGCCAGCAGTGGTAGCGGAAGGAGCTCCTACAATGAGCAGTTCTTC	CASSGSGRSSYNEQFF